The rows below give T cell receptor beta chains drawn from one sample of a study of blood T cell repertoires in COVID-19. Here immunoSEQ multiplex PCR was the method, and the copy in TCRdb shows in-frame clones only, minus some. Among 55,000 to 75,000 clones listed, around 82% were seen once. Sequenced sample: peripheral blood. These receptors all come from a man aged 80 or over with active COVID-19. CDR3s include the opening cysteine and the closing phenylalanine or tryptophan. A D gene is named only where the DNA matches it firmly. Not all rows give a size; the values are once, few, many and, for expanded clones, a class.

>TRBV7-2|.|TRBJ2-2|TRBD2
TGTGCCAGCAGCCGGACTAGCGGGAACACCGGGGAGCTGTTTTTT
CASSRTSGNTGELFF
>TRBV5-1|.|TRBJ1-2|TRBD1
TGCGCCAGCAGCGCGGGACAGGGGTCCTCTGGCTACACCTTC
CASSAGQGSSGYTF
>TRBV18|.|TRBJ2-3|TRBD2
TGTGCCAGCTCACGGACTAGCGGGGGACCAACCTCTAGCACAGATACGCAGTATTTT
CASSRTSGGPTSSTDTQYF
>TRBV10-2|.|TRBJ2-4|.
TGCGCCAGCAGTTCCGGGACTCTAGCCAAAAACATTCAGTACTTC
CASSSGTLAKNIQYF
>TRBV20-1|.|TRBJ1-4|.
TGCAGTGCCGAGTTTAGTGAAAAACTGTTTTTT
CSAEFSEKLFF
>TRBV4-1|.|TRBJ1-1|.
TGCGCCAGCACCTTAAGTGCAGACTTCGCCGGTGAAGCTTTCTTT
CASTLSADFAGEAFF
>TRBV19|.|TRBJ2-1|TRBD2
TGTGCCAGTAGTCCCCGCCCCCGGACTAGCAGCGAGCAGTTCTTC
CASSPRPRTSSEQFF
>TRBV5-6|few|TRBJ1-5|.
TGTGCCAGCAGCTTGGGACAGAACAATCAGCCCCAGCATTTT
CASSLGQNNQPQHF
>TRBV19|.|TRBJ1-6|.
TGTGCCAGTAATAACAGATTTAATTCACCCCTCCACTTT
CASNNRFNSPLHF
>TRBV18|once|TRBJ2-1|TRBD2
TGTGCCAGCTTAAATCCGGGACTAGCGCACCGCAATGAGCAGTTCTTC
CASLNPGLAHRNEQFF
>TRBV28|.|TRBJ1-5|.
TGTGCCAGCAGATTAGAGGTGAGCAATCAGCCCCAGCATTTT
CASRLEVSNQPQHF
>TRBV27|.|TRBJ2-1|TRBD2
TGTGCCAGCAAGGAAGGGACTAGCGGGTCGGCGGGGCAGTTCTTC
CASKEGTSGSAGQFF
>TRBV7-9|.|TRBJ2-2|TRBD1
TGTGCCAGCAGCTTAGGTGCTCTCAGAGGGGGCCCGGACACCGGGGAGCTGTTTTTT
CASSLGALRGGPDTGELFF
>TRBV7-9|few|TRBJ1-6|TRBD1
TGTGCCAGCAGCCCGACAGGGAGAGGCCTCCACTTT
CASSPTGRGLHF
>TRBV3-1/TRBV3-2|once|TRBJ2-5|.
TGTGCCAGCAGCGCACAGGCAGTGCAAGAGACCCAGTACTTC
CASSAQAVQETQYF
>TRBV19|.|TRBJ1-6|.
TGTGCCAGTAGTATCGGGGATGGGAATTCACCCCTCCACTTT
CASSIGDGNSPLHF
>TRBV7-9|.|TRBJ2-7|.
TGTGCCAGCAGCTCTCAGGGAGGCGAGCAGTACTTC
CASSSQGGEQYF
>TRBV6-2/TRBV6-3|.|TRBJ2-5|.
TGTGCCAGCAGTTACTCGGCTTCTAGGTGGGAGACCCAGTACTTC
CASSYSASRWETQYF
>TRBV11-1|few|TRBJ2-1|TRBD2
TGTGCCAGCAGCGGGGGGACTAGCGGGGTGTACAATGAGCAGTTCTTC
CASSGGTSGVYNEQFF
>TRBV5-1|.|TRBJ1-2|.
TGCGCCAGCAGCTTGCAATCCGGGGGAAACTATGGCTACACCTTC
CASSLQSGGNYGYTF
>TRBV29-1|.|TRBJ2-7|TRBD1
TGCAGCGTAGCCTCAGGGGGTATGAGCCACGAGCAGTACTTC
CSVASGGMSHEQYF
>TRBV7-9|.|TRBJ1-1|.
TGTGCCAGCAGCCGGAACAGGGCTTTCTTT
CASSRNRAFF
>TRBV18|.|TRBJ2-5|.
TGTGCCAGCTTAGGGACACCTCAAGAGACCCAGTACTTC
CASLGTPQETQYF
>TRBV19|.|TRBJ1-2|TRBD1
TGTGCCAGTAGTATTTCGACAGGGGGCAACTATGGCTACACCTTC
CASSISTGGNYGYTF
>TRBV7-9|.|TRBJ2-2|.
TGTGCCAGCAGCGCGAGGGGGGAGCTGTTTTTT
CASSARGELFF
>TRBV3-1/TRBV3-2|.|TRBJ2-3|.
TGTGCCAGCAGCCCAAGTGTTTTGAGGGTCGTTACGCAGTATTTT
CASSPSVLRVVTQYF
>TRBV29-1|.|TRBJ1-5|TRBD1
TGCAGCGCCGGACAGGCGGGTCAGCCCCAGCATTTT
CSAGQAGQPQHF
>TRBV5-1|.|TRBJ2-7|TRBD2
TGCGCCAGCAGCTTGGGGTCTAGCGGGAGATGGGAGCAGTACTTC
CASSLGSSGRWEQYF
>TRBV9|.|TRBJ2-3|.
TGTGCCAGCAGCGTAGTCGGCAGGGGGGCGGCAGATACGCAGTATTTT
CASSVVGRGAADTQYF
>TRBV27|.|TRBJ1-2|TRBD1
TGTGCCAGCAGTCCCAGACAGGGGAACTATGGCTACACCTTC
CASSPRQGNYGYTF
>TRBV6-5|.|TRBJ2-1|.
TGTGCCAGCAGTTCCCAGAGCGGCTCCTACAATGAGCAGTTCTTC
CASSSQSGSYNEQFF
>TRBV5-1|once|TRBJ2-7|.
TGCGCCAGCAGCTTGGTCAGGGGAACCTACGAGCAGTACTTC
CASSLVRGTYEQYF
>TRBV4-1|.|TRBJ2-1|TRBD2
TGCGCCAGCAGCCTAGTGGTCGGGACTAGTTTAGATGAGCAGTTCTTC
CASSLVVGTSLDEQFF
>TRBV11-2|.|TRBJ1-6|.
TGTGCCAGCAGCTTAGTACCAGGGTCGAATAATTCACCCCTCCACTTT
CASSLVPGSNNSPLHF
>TRBV11-2|few|TRBJ2-7|TRBD2
TGTGCCAGCAGCTTAGCGGGAGGCCGCTACGAGCAGTACTTC
CASSLAGGRYEQYF
>TRBV4-1|.|TRBJ2-7|.
TGCGCCAGCAGCCTAAGGTTACAGTCCTACGAGCAGTACTTC
CASSLRLQSYEQYF
>TRBV5-1|.|TRBJ2-2|.
TGCGCCAGCAGCTGGACCAGGGGAACCGGGGAGCTGTTTTTT
CASSWTRGTGELFF
>TRBV7-2|once|TRBJ1-2|TRBD1
TGTGCCAGCAGCTTAGCCCCGTACCGGGACAGGGGGAAGGCTGGCTACACCTTC
CASSLAPYRDRGKAGYTF
>TRBV9|.|TRBJ2-5|TRBD1
TGTGCCAGCAGCCCTGGGACAGGGGGCGGCCAAGAGACCCAGTACTTC
CASSPGTGGGQETQYF
>TRBV6-1|.|TRBJ2-2|.
TGTGCCAGCAGTGAAGGATCCAGGGCGGTCGGGGAGCTGTTTTTT
CASSEGSRAVGELFF
>TRBV2|.|TRBJ1-5|TRBD1
TGTGCCAGCAGTTACAGGGGGCCCCTTCAGCCCCAGCATTTT
CASSYRGPLQPQHF
>TRBV6-1|.|TRBJ1-5|.
TGTGCCAGCAGTGAAGCGCGTAGGGGATTGAATCAGCCCCAGCATTTT
CASSEARRGLNQPQHF
>TRBV6-5|.|TRBJ2-7|.
TGTGCCAGCAGTTTCGGACAGACCTACGAGCAGTACTTC
CASSFGQTYEQYF
>TRBV4-3|.|TRBJ1-3|.
TGCGCCAGCAGCCAAGTGGCCAGGGGTCCTGGAAACACCATATATTTT
CASSQVARGPGNTIYF
>TRBV6-2/TRBV6-3|.|TRBJ1-1|.
TGTGCCAGCAGTTACTCAGATAGAAACACTGAAGCTTTCTTT
CASSYSDRNTEAFF
>TRBV7-9|.|TRBJ1-5|TRBD1
TGTGCCAGCAGCTCAAGTTTATCGGGACAGCTTAGCAATCAGCCCCAGCATTTT
CASSSSLSGQLSNQPQHF
>TRBV5-1|.|TRBJ1-2|TRBD1
TGCGCCAGCAGACGATCCGGGACAGATACTAACTATGGCTACACCTTC
CASRRSGTDTNYGYTF
>TRBV6-2/TRBV6-3|.|TRBJ2-7|TRBD2
TGTGCCAGCAGTTACACGGCGCGGGGGGGCAGCGAGCAGTACTTC
CASSYTARGGSEQYF